This TCR beta chain was captured in a study of blood T cells in healthy people across ages. The second PCR ran about 6 to 12 cycles with a sample-barcoded 5' primer and J-beta primers. All cDNA molecules were each tagged by a template-switch adaptor with 12 random nucleotides. TCRdb re-called the 5' RACE reads with MiXCR, one entry per CDR3 protein. The data hold about 670,000 distinct CDR3 sequences, with approximately 40% observed a single time. The people who gave samples were healthy Caucasians from Russia, aged roughly 6 to 100. Investigators took 8 to 10 milliliters of peripheral blood from every donor. The sample consisted of blood. This TCR derives from a man aged 80 or over in good health.

The CDR3 is CASSGTSGGAGTFF. Written as DNA, the CDR3 is TGTGCCAGCAGCGGGACTAGCGGGGGGGCCGGTACGTTCTTC. V usage is TRBV11-2 and J usage is TRBJ2-1; TRBD2 matches at 16 bases. The CDR3 length is 14 residues. The V gene's germline CDR1 is SGHAT and CDR2 FQNNGV. J was trimmed by 15 bases and V by 5 bases; bases with no gene match: 7.